One sample yielded the 29 T cell receptor beta chains listed below, sequenced in a study of blood T cell repertoires in COVID-19. This table comes from immunoSEQ multiplex PCR, and its TCRdb copy is limited to in-frame clones, with some not included. The sample includes 150,000 or so clones, approximately 80% of them seen just once. The sequenced material came from peripheral blood. Receptors originate from a woman over 75 with acute or convalescent COVID-19.

The rearrangement links TRBV18 to TRBJ1-2, with 11 bases identical to TRBD1. CDR1 KGHSH and CDR2 LQKENI come from the germline V gene. The V gene end was trimmed by 6 bases and the J gene end by 6 bases; junction bases not matched to a gene: 15. This CDR3 is 17 amino acids long. Here the CDR3 reads CASSPGRDRGYSHGYTF. The CDR3 DNA is TGTGCCAGCTCTCCAGGGCGGGACAGGGGGTACTCGCATGGCTACACCTTC.

This sequence joins TRBV3-1 (or the pseudogene TRBV3-2) and TRBJ1-1, with D possibly being TRBD1 (6 bases). Trimming cost V 4 bases and J 0 bases, with 9 bases left between them. The CDR3 has 14 residues. Germline lookup yields CDR1 LGHDT and CDR2 YNNKEL (reference sequence). The CDR3 sequence: CASSLRGLNTEAFF. The CDR3 DNA follows: TGTGCCAGCAGCCTGAGGGGGTTGAACACTGAAGCTTTCTTT.

The V and J genes are TRBV15 and TRBJ2-1; D remains ambiguous. The V gene lost 5 bases and the J gene lost 7 bases, with 18 bases spanning the gap. The germline V gene encodes CDR1 LNHNV and CDR2 YYDKDF (reference sequence). The CDR3 loop spans 15 amino acids. The CDR3 reads CATSPAPRSKNEQFF. For the CDR3, the DNA is TGTGCCACCAGCCCTGCGCCTAGATCCAAAAATGAGCAGTTCTTC.

V is TRBV9 and J is TRBJ1-2; perhaps TRBD1 as D (6 bases). There are 15 residues in the CDR3. Trimming took off 4 bases at V and 4 bases at J, with 17 bases between the two ends. The germline V gene encodes CDR1 SGDLS and CDR2 YYNGEE. The chain's CDR3 is CASSLADRSAYGYTF. CDR3 DNA sequence: TGTGCCAGCAGCCTCGCTGACAGGTCCGCCTATGGCTACACCTTC.

The V gene is TRBV19, the J gene TRBJ1-1, with 7 bases identical to TRBD1. Looked up from germline, CDR1 is LNHDA and CDR2 is SQIVND (reference sequence). The CDR3 has 12 residues. Trimming at V came to 7 bases and at J to 6 bases, leaving 5 bases not matched to a gene. CDR3 in DNA: TGTGCCAGTATGAGGGACAGCCCTGAAGCTTTCTTT. Its translation: CASMRDSPEAFF.

The chain uses TRBV7-9 and TRBJ1-5; D remains unclear. V shed 0 bases and J shed 4 bases, with 7 bases lying between them. Germline CDR1 and CDR2: SEHNR and FQNEAQ (reference sequence). The CDR3 is made up of 14 amino acids. CDR3 in DNA: TGTGCCAGCAGCTTAGCGGTGGCAAATCAGCCCCAGCATTTT. Amino acid sequence: CASSLAVANQPQHF. Full variable domain (remainder filled in from reference TRBV7-9 and TRBJ1-5): DTGVSQNPRHKITKRGQNVTFRCDPISEHNRLYWYRQTLGQGPEFLTYFQNEAQLEKSRLLSDRFSAERPKGSFSTLEIQRTEQGDSAMYLCASSLAVANQPQHFGDGTRLSIL.

The rearrangement joins TRBV27 to TRBJ2-1; D is unresolved. Trimming took off 3 bases at V and 7 bases at J, with 10 bases between the two ends. Germline CDR1 reads MNHEY; CDR2 reads SMNVEV (reference sequence). The CDR3 has 13 amino acids. Here the CDR3 DNA reads TGTGCCAGCAGTTTCCTGTCCTTAAATGAGCAGTTCTTC. The encoded protein is CASSFLSLNEQFF.

This sequence joins TRBV7-3 and TRBJ2-2; 8 positions agree with TRBD1. The V gene end was trimmed by 5 bases and the J gene end by 5 bases; junction bases not matched to a gene: 13. The germline V gene encodes CDR1 SGHTA and CDR2 FQGTGA. The CDR3 consists of 17 residues. The CDR3 bases are TGTGCCAGCAGCCGCCAAATTGACAGGGGAGGTACCGGGGAGCTGTTTTTT. Its translation is CASSRQIDRGGTGELFF.

The J gene is TRBJ2-2, the V gene TRBV4-2; 12 positions agree with TRBD1. The CDR3 contains 16 residues. V gave up 3 bases and J gave up 7 bases; unmatched junction bases: 6. Germline lookup yields CDR1 LGHNA and CDR2 YNFKEQ. The CDR3: CASSQPGQGASGELFF. The CDR3 DNA follows: TGTGCCAGCAGCCAGCCGGGACAGGGGGCTAGCGGGGAGCTGTTTTTT.

The chain has TRBV6-5 and TRBJ1-2, with D unresolved. This CDR3 is 14 amino acids long. V lost 1 base and J lost 3, with 9 bases in between. Germline CDR1 is MNHEY and CDR2 is SVGAGI. The CDR3 spells CASSYLARDYGYTF. The DNA of the CDR3 is TGTGCCAGCAGTTACTTAGCGCGGGACTATGGCTACACCTTC.

This clone was seen more than once but under ten times. The V and J genes are TRBV4-1 and TRBJ1-5; possibly TRBD1 for D (5 bases). The CDR3 is 16 amino acids. With 1 base removed from V and 4 bases from J, the gap between germline ends came to 14 bases. Germline V lookup: CDR1 MGHRA, CDR2 YSYEKL. The CDR3 reads CASSQVLKGKNQPQHF. CDR3 in DNA: TGCGCCAGCAGCCAAGTTCTGAAGGGGAAAAATCAGCCCCAGCATTTT.

The table lists this clone with a few counts. V usage is TRBV5-1 and J usage is TRBJ1-3; D remains ambiguous. This CDR3 region has 14 residues. Per the germline V gene, CDR1 is SGHRS and CDR2 is YFSETQ. Trimming shortened V by 0 bases and J by 6 bases, and 10 bases separated the two germline ends. This CDR3 is CASSLDSSQNTIYF. The CDR3 DNA is TGCGCCAGCAGCTTGGATAGCAGCCAAAACACCATATATTTT.

This chain joins TRBV7-3 and TRBJ1-5; no firm D call. Trimming cost V 4 bases and J 0 bases, with 16 bases left between them. The V gene's germline CDR1 is SGHTA and CDR2 FQGTGA. The CDR3 is made up of 17 amino acids. CDR3 in DNA: TGTGCCAGCAGCTCTTCTGCCCATAGATATAGCAATCAGCCCCAGCATTTT. Encoded protein: CASSSSAHRYSNQPQHF. The variable domain in full, completed from reference TRBV7-3 and TRBJ1-5, reads GAGVSQTPSNKVTEKGKYVELRCDPISGHTALYWYRQSLGQGPEFLIYFQGTGAADDSGLPNDRFFAVRPEGSVSTLKIQRTERGDSAVYLCASSSSAHRYSNQPQHFGDGTRLSIL.

V and J are TRBV23-1 and TRBJ1-2, with D uncertain. TRBV23-1 counts as an open reading frame of uncertain function. The CDR3 extends over 16 amino acids. V was shortened by 3 bases and J by 4 bases, with 18 bases between the two germline ends. The CDR3 protein is CASSHLPSYGGYGYTF. CDR3 in DNA: TGCGCCAGCAGTCATCTGCCGTCCTACGGTGGCTATGGCTACACCTTC.

This chain links TRBV7-3 with TRBJ1-2; 7 nucleotides line up with TRBD1. The CDR3 contains 15 residues. Germline V lookup: CDR1 SGHTA, CDR2 FQGTGA. V shed 5 bases and J 0 bases; nucleotides not matched to a gene: 6. The CDR3 is CASSPGTDTNYGYTF. The CDR3 coding sequence is TGTGCCAGCAGCCCTGGGACAGATACTAACTATGGCTACACCTTC.

The V gene is TRBV5-4, the J gene TRBJ1-2; 7 nucleotides match TRBD1. With V trimmed by 2 bases and J by 2 bases, 6 bases remained unmatched. The CDR3 is 15 residues long. Germline lookup yields CDR1 SGHNT and CDR2 YYREEE (reference sequence). Here the CDR3 reads CASSFPGQPNYGYTF. In DNA, the CDR3 is TGTGCCAGCAGCTTTCCGGGACAGCCGAACTATGGCTACACCTTC.

J is TRBJ2-7 and V is TRBV19, with 12 bases identical to TRBD2. The CDR3 length is 18 residues. V was clipped by 2 bases and J by 0 bases; unmatched bases: 8. Per the germline V gene, CDR1 is LNHDA and CDR2 is SQIVND (reference sequence). CDR3: CASSIPPGLAGHSYEQYF. CDR3 nucleotides: TGTGCCAGTAGTATACCCCCAGGACTAGCGGGGCACTCCTACGAGCAGTACTTC.

The J gene is TRBJ1-2, the V gene TRBV19; D possibly corresponds to TRBD1 (6 bases). The CDR3 runs 14 residues. Looked up from germline, CDR1 is LNHDA and CDR2 is SQIVND (reference sequence). Trimming left V 5 bases short and J 8 bases short, with 18 bases between. The CDR3 here is CASSHPGHPEGYTF. The DNA of the CDR3 is TGTGCCAGTAGTCACCCGGGACATCCAGAGGGCTACACCTTC. Based on the CDR3 plus reference TRBV19 and TRBJ1-2, the full variable domain is DGGITQSPKYLFRKEGQNVTLSCEQNLNHDAMYWYRQDPGQGLRLIYYSQIVNDFQKGDIAEGYSVSREKKESFPLTVTSAQKNPTAFYLCASSHPGHPEGYTFGSGTRLTVV.

The gene calls are TRBV2 and TRBJ1-4, with TRBD1 identical over 7 bases. Trimming removed 5 bases from V and 4 bases from J; junction bases left unmatched: 7. The CDR3 has 15 residues. Germline V CDR1 and CDR2: SNHLY, FYNNEI. In DNA form, the CDR3 reads TGTGCCAGCAGTTTTGACAGGGCGATTAATGAAAAACTGTTTTTT. It codes for CASSFDRAINEKLFF.

This chain uses TRBV24-1 with TRBJ2-1; 8 nucleotides align to TRBD2. Trimming took 4 bases from V and 2 from J; bases not matched to a gene: 6. Germline assignment: CDR1 KGHDR and CDR2 SFDVKD. This CDR3 is built from 16 residues. CDR3 sequence (DNA): TGTGCCACCAGTGACGGACTAGCATCTGCCTACAATGAGCAGTTCTTC. This gives the protein CATSDGLASAYNEQFF.

V gene TRBV3-1 (or the pseudogene TRBV3-2) combines with J gene TRBJ2-2; 10 positions agree with TRBD1. CDR1 and CDR2 from the germline V gene are LGHDT and YNNKEL (reference sequence). The trim removed 4 bases at V and 3 bases at J, leaving 2 bases unmatched. The CDR3 totals 15 residues. Here the CDR3 reads CASSPGQGHTGELFF. The DNA of the CDR3 is TGTGCCAGCAGCCCGGGACAGGGGCACACCGGGGAGCTGTTTTTT.

This clone has more than one count but fewer than ten. V and J are TRBV7-3 and TRBJ1-2, with D tentatively TRBD1 (6 bases). V lost 3 bases and J 6 bases, leaving 8 bases between the germline ends. The CDR3 has 12 residues. The germline gives CDR1 SGHTA, CDR2 FQGTGA. The CDR3 here is CASSLTGDGYTF. The CDR3 DNA sequence: TGTGCCAGCAGCTTGACAGGCGATGGCTACACCTTC.

There are a few counts of this clone. The chain links TRBV5-1 to TRBJ1-2, with D possibly matching TRBD1 (6 bases). This CDR3 spans 15 amino acids. Trimming shortened V by 1 base and J by 8 bases, and 18 bases separated the two germline ends. The V gene's germline CDR1 is SGHRS and CDR2 YFSETQ. The CDR3 loop reads CASSLSLGGGRGYTF. CDR3 nucleotides: TGCGCCAGCAGCTTGTCGTTGGGCGGGGGGCGAGGCTACACCTTC. Drawing the rest from reference TRBV5-1 and TRBJ1-2, the complete variable domain is KAGVTQTPRYLIKTRGQQVTLSCSPISGHRSVSWYQQTPGQGLQFLFEYFSETQRNKGNFPGRFSGRQFSNSRSEMNVSTLELGDSALYLCASSLSLGGGRGYTFGSGTRLTVV.

This clone has a single count. This chain uses TRBV6-5 with TRBJ2-2, with TRBD2 identical over 8 bases. V was clipped by 5 bases and J by 4 bases; unmatched bases: 6. The CDR3 sequence is 15 residues long. Germline V gene data show CDR1 as MNHEY and CDR2 as SVGAGI. The CDR3: CASSLGGAVTGELFF. CDR3 in DNA: TGTGCCAGCAGTCTCGGGGGGGCCGTCACCGGGGAGCTGTTTTTT.

This sequence joins TRBV29-1 and TRBJ1-2; no clear D. The ends were cut back, 3 bases at V and 3 bases at J, with 8 bases in the middle. Germline V lookup: CDR1 SQVTM, CDR2 ANQGSEA. The CDR3 is made up of 12 amino acids. The CDR3 is CSVDWQDYGYTF. The CDR3 DNA follows: TGCAGCGTTGATTGGCAGGACTATGGCTACACCTTC.

This chain links TRBV6-1 with TRBJ2-7; D possibly corresponds to TRBD1 (5 bases). This CDR3 is 13 amino acids long. From germline, CDR1 is MNHNS and CDR2 SASEGT. Between the trimmed V and J ends, which lost 1 base and 3 bases, there was a span of 7 bases. The CDR3 DNA sequence: TGTGCCAGCAGTGAAGGACAGTTCTACGAGCAGTACTTC. This encodes CASSEGQFYEQYF.

The chain joins TRBV19 to TRBJ2-7; weak D call: TRBD2 (5 bases). The germline V and J ends were trimmed by 3 bases and 4 bases, with 7 bases remaining between them. The CDR3 is 12 residues long. Germline lookup yields CDR1 LNHDA and CDR2 SQIVND (reference sequence). CDR3 sequence reads: CASSIAGYEQYF. The DNA for the CDR3 is TGTGCCAGTAGTATTGCGGGTTACGAGCAGTACTTC.

In its sample, this clone was seen once. This rearrangement joins TRBV9 to TRBJ1-2; D might be TRBD1 (5 bases). The germline V gene encodes CDR1 SGDLS and CDR2 YYNGEE. The CDR3 contains 13 residues. V lost 2 bases and J lost 3, with 8 bases in between. Written as DNA, the CDR3 is TGTGCCAGCAGCGTTGGGGGGGACTATGGCTACACCTTC. This translates into CASSVGGDYGYTF. Filled out from reference TRBV9 and TRBJ1-2, the complete variable domain reads DSGVTQTPKHLITATGQRVTLRCSPRSGDLSVYWYQQSLDQGLQFLIQYYNGEERAKGNILERFSAQQFPDLHSELNLSSLELGDSALYFCASSVGGDYGYTFGSGTRLTVV.

The chain has TRBV18 and TRBJ1-5, with 9 bases fitting TRBD1. CDR3 length: 15 amino acids. CDR1 is KGHSH, CDR2 LQKENI, per germline. V shed 4 bases, J shed 0 bases, and the junction held 1 base outside the gene matches. The CDR3 DNA is TGTGCCAGCTCACGGACAGGGGATAGCAATCAGCCCCAGCATTTT. Amino acids: CASSRTGDSNQPQHF.